There are a few counts of the clone carrying this T cell receptor beta chain. Its antigen remains unknown. These data originate in a study of T cell repertoires in cytomegalovirus infection. Study-level background: Epitope selection comprised recently identified HLA-C-restricted CMV epitopes and well-studied HLA-B-restricted CMV epitopes. Shared public TCR beta signatures pointed to both CMV infection and a matching HLA type.

Study observations and caveats: Identification of carriers of CMV plus the relevant HLA was performed using cumulative public TCR beta family frequency.

V dropped 5 bases and J dropped 7 bases, with 15 bases sitting between them. Germline CDR1 reads SGHVS; CDR2 reads FNYEAQ. This CDR3 has 14 residues. Via MiXCR, TCRdb re-called the reads, giving one row per CDR3 protein. The table records 650,000 to 900,000 distinct CDR3 sequences, approximately 30% of them present only once. The gene calls are TRBV7-6 and TRBJ2-1; no definite D call. The sequence came from a human donor in good health (CMV status not recorded). Some clones in this sample may be carry-over from other donors' samples. The starting material was cultured CD8+ T cells from PBMCs, obtained from culture after CMV antigen stimulation. In DNA, the CDR3 is TGTGCCAGCAGCCCCGTTGCGCCTCTAAATGAGCAGTTCTTC. As protein: CASSPVAPLNEQFF.